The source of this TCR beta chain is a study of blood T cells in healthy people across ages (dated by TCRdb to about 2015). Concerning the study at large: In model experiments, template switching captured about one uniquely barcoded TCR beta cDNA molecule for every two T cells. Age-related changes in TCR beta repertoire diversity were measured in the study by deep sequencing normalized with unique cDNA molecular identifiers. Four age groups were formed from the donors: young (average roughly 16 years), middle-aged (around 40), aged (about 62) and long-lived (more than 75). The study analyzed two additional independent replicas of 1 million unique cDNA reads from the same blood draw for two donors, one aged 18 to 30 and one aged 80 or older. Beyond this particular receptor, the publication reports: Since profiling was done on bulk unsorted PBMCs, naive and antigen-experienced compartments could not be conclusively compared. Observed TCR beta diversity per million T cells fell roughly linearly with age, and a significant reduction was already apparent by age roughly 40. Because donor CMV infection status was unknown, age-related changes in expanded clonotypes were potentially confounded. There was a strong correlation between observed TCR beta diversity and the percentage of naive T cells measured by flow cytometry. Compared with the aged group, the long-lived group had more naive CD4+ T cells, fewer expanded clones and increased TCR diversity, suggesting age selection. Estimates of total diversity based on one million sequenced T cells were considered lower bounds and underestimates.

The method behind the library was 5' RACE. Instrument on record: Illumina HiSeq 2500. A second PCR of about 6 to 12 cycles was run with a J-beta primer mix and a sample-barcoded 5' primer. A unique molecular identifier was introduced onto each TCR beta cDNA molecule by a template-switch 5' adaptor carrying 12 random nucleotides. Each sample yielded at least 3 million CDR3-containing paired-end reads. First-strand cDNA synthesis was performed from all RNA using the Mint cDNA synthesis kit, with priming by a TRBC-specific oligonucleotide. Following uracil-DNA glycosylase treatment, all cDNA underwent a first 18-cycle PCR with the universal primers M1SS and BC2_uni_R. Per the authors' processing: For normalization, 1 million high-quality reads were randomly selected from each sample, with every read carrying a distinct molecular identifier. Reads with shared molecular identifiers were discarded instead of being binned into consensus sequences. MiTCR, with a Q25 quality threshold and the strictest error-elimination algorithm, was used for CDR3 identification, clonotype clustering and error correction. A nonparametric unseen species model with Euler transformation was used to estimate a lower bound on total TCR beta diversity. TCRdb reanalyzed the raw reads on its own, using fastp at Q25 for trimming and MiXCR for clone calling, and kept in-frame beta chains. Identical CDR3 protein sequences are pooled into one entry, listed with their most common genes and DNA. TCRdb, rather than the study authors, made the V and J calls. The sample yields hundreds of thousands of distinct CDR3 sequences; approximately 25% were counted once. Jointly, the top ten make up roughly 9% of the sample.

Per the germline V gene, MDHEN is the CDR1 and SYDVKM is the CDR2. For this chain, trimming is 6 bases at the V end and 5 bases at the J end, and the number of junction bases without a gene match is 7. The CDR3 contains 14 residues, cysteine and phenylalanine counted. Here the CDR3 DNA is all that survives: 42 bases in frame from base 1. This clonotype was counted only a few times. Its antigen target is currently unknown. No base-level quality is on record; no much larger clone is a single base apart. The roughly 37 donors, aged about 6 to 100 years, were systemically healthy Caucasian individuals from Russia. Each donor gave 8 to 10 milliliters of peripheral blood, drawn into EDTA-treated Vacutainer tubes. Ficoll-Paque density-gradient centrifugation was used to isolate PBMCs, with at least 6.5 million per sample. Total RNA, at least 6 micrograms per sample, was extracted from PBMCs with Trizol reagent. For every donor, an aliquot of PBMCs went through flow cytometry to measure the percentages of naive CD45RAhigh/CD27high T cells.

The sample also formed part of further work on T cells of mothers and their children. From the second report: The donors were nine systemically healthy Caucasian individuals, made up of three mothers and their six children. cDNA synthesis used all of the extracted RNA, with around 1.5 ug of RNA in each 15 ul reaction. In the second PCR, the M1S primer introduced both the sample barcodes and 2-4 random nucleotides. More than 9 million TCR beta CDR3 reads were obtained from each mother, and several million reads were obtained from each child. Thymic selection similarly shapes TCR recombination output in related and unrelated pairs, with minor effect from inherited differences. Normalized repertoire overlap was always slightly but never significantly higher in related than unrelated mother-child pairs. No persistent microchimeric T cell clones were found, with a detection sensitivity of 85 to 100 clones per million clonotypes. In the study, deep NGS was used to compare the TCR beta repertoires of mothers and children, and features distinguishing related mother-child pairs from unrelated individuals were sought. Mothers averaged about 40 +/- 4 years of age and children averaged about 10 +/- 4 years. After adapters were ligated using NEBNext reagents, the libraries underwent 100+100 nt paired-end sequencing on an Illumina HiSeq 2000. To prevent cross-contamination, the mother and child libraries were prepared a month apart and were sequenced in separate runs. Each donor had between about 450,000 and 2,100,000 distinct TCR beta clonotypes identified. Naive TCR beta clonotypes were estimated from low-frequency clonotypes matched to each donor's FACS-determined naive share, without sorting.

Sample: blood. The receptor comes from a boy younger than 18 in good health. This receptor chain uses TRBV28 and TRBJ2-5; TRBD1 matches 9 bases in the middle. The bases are TGTGCCAGCAGCCAATCAGGACAGGGGGAGACCCAGTACTTC. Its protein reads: CASSQSGQGETQYF.